This TCR beta chain is from a study of cytomegalovirus exposure and HLA in healthy donors. Overall study findings and caveats: TRBV6-2, TRBV6-3 and other indistinguishable V segments were excluded. Earlier analysis found most TCR beta V segments productive about 87% or about 30% of the time. Among CMV-associated TCR beta chains, most appeared HLA-restricted in a later analysis.

The PCR had 60 Vbeta and 13 Jbeta primers. The protocol was immunoSEQ multiplex PCR, while the TCRdb copy is restricted to in-frame clones and leaves out a portion. The sample has hundreds of thousands of clones; more than 75% are singletons. Concerning this clone itself: Its cognate antigen is unknown.

The CDR3 sequence is 14 residues long. CDR1 is SGHTA, CDR2 FQGNSA, per germline. V lost 2 bases and J 3 bases, leaving 11 bases between the germline ends. The chain employs TRBV7-2 and TRBJ2-7; D possibly corresponds to TRBD2 (6 bases). Sequencing input: PBMCs. The clonotype was recovered from a male donor in good health and CMV-seronegative. CDR3 sequence: CASSLSGGDYEQYF. The CDR3 DNA sequence: TGTGCCAGCAGCTTATCCGGGGGAGACTACGAGCAGTACTTC.